The 8 T cell receptor beta chains listed next were all sequenced from one sample in a study of shared clonotypes between healthy human individuals. The protocol was immunoSEQ multiplex PCR, while the TCRdb copy is restricted to in-frame clones and leaves out a portion. This sample carries roughly 700,000 clones, about 92% of them seen once, and the ten largest clones take 34%. The sequenced sample was memory CD8+ T cells from PBMCs. The subset denotes: CD45RO+ cells pooled with CCR7-negative TemRA cells. The receptors stem from a man aged 18 to 29 in good health. Some clones in this sample may be carry-over from other donors' samples.

The rearrangement links TRBV7-8 to TRBJ2-7, with 9 bases identical to TRBD2. The CDR3 is 15 amino acids. The junction had 2 bases not matched to a gene; V was cut back by 1 base and J by 1 base. Germline CDR1 reads SGHVS; CDR2 reads FQNEAQ. CDR3 sequence (DNA): TGTGCCAGCAGCTTAGGACTAGCGGTATCCTACGAGCAGTACTTC. The encoded protein is CASSLGLAVSYEQYF.

This chain uses TRBV19 with TRBJ2-1; no clear D. V was clipped by 2 bases and J by 0 bases, with 8 bases between them. Germline V gives CDR1 LNHDA, CDR2 SQIVND (reference sequence). This CDR3 is built from 15 residues. Here the CDR3 DNA reads TGTGCCAGTAGTATATCGGCTAGCTCCTACAATGAGCAGTTCTTC. It yields the protein CASSISASSYNEQFF.

The chain employs TRBV28 and TRBJ2-4; unclear D gene. The CDR3 is 14 residues long. Trimming shortened V by 8 bases and J by 7 bases, and 18 bases separated the two germline ends. CDR1 MDHEN and CDR2 SYDVKM come from the germline V gene. The CDR3 loop reads CASGPLANLNIQYF. For the CDR3, the DNA is TGTGCCAGCGGACCCCTCGCCAACCTCAACATTCAGTACTTC.

The chain has TRBV18 and TRBJ2-7; D is possibly TRBD1 or TRBD2 (5 bases each). Germline CDR1 reads KGHSH; CDR2 reads LQKENI. The length of the CDR3 is 15 residues. The ends were cut back, 3 bases at V and 2 bases at J, with 14 bases in the middle. The CDR3 nucleotides are TGTGCCAGCTCACCTAGGGACGGTCTAGCCTACGAGCAGTACTTC. Encoded protein: CASSPRDGLAYEQYF.

The chain has TRBV27 and TRBJ2-1, with D possibly TRBD2 on 6 matching bases. The CDR3 is made up of 14 amino acids. Deletions cut 6 bases from V and 3 bases from J, with 12 bases between. Germline values: CDR1 MNHEY, CDR2 SMNVEV (reference sequence). The CDR3 nucleotides read TGTGCCAGCAGCCAGGGACTCCGCTACAATGAGCAGTTCTTC. Encoded protein: CASSQGLRYNEQFF.

The rearrangement joins TRBV4-3 to TRBJ1-5, with 11 positions matching TRBD1. Losses at the gene ends were 3 bases for V and 7 bases for J; bases not matched to a gene: 11. The CDR3 is 17 amino acids. The germline V gene encodes CDR1 LGHNA and CDR2 YSLEER. CDR3 nucleotides: TGCGCCAGCAGCCATCAAGCCGGGACAGGGGGTGGGCAGCCCCAGCATTTT. This sequence encodes CASSHQAGTGGGQPQHF.

This clone was counted a few times. This chain links TRBV27 with TRBJ1-5; 7 bases map to TRBD1. Looked up from germline, CDR1 is MNHEY and CDR2 is SMNVEV (reference sequence). This CDR3 has 14 residues. Trimming removed 7 bases from V and 6 bases from J; junction bases left unmatched: 9. Written as DNA, the CDR3 is TGTGCCAGCACCACTCGACAGGGCTCTCAGCCCCAGCATTTT. Translation: CASTTRQGSQPQHF.

This clone was observed once. V gene TRBV29-1 combines with J gene TRBJ2-1; D call uncertain. CDR1 is SQVTM and CDR2 is ANQGSEA in the germline V gene. Trimming pared 4 bases from V and 0 bases from J, leaving 10 bases between. This CDR3 is 14 amino acids long. CDR3 in DNA: TGCAGCGTTGGAGCTGGAGTCTCCTACAATGAGCAGTTCTTC. It specifies CSVGAGVSYNEQFF.